This T cell receptor beta chain derives from a study of T-cell reconstitution after alpha-beta-depleted transplantation in children. Study-level findings and limits: Some patients' high day-60 TCRbeta diversity was attributed to recipient cells surviving conditioning. Expanded clones from the graft, numbering several hundred, reportedly supplied alpha-beta T cells about two months after transplant. Newly produced T cells mostly accounted for T-cell counts and diversity one year post-transplant.

Unique molecular identifiers were incorporated during preparation of the TCRbeta library. TCRdb called the PCR reads again in MiXCR, with one record for every CDR3 protein. Of around 450,000 distinct CDR3 sequences listed, roughly 16% are singletons. This clonotype was observed a few times. Its antigen is unidentified. The CDR3 length is 14 residues. Germline loops: CDR1 GTSNPN, CDR2 SVGIG (reference sequence). V shed 4 bases and J shed 2 bases, with 13 bases lying between them. Sample: PBMCs, mostly from graft donor cells, taken 360 days after TCRalphabeta/CD19-depleted stem cell transplant. The TCR originated in a boy under two years old who had a stem cell transplant for Wiskott-Aldrich syndrome, so the T cells may come from the graft donor. The V call is TRBV30, the J call TRBJ2-3; D is undetermined. CDR3 bases: TGTGCCTGGACCCTTTTTAGAAACACAGATACGCAGTATTTT. This translates into CAWTLFRNTDTQYF.